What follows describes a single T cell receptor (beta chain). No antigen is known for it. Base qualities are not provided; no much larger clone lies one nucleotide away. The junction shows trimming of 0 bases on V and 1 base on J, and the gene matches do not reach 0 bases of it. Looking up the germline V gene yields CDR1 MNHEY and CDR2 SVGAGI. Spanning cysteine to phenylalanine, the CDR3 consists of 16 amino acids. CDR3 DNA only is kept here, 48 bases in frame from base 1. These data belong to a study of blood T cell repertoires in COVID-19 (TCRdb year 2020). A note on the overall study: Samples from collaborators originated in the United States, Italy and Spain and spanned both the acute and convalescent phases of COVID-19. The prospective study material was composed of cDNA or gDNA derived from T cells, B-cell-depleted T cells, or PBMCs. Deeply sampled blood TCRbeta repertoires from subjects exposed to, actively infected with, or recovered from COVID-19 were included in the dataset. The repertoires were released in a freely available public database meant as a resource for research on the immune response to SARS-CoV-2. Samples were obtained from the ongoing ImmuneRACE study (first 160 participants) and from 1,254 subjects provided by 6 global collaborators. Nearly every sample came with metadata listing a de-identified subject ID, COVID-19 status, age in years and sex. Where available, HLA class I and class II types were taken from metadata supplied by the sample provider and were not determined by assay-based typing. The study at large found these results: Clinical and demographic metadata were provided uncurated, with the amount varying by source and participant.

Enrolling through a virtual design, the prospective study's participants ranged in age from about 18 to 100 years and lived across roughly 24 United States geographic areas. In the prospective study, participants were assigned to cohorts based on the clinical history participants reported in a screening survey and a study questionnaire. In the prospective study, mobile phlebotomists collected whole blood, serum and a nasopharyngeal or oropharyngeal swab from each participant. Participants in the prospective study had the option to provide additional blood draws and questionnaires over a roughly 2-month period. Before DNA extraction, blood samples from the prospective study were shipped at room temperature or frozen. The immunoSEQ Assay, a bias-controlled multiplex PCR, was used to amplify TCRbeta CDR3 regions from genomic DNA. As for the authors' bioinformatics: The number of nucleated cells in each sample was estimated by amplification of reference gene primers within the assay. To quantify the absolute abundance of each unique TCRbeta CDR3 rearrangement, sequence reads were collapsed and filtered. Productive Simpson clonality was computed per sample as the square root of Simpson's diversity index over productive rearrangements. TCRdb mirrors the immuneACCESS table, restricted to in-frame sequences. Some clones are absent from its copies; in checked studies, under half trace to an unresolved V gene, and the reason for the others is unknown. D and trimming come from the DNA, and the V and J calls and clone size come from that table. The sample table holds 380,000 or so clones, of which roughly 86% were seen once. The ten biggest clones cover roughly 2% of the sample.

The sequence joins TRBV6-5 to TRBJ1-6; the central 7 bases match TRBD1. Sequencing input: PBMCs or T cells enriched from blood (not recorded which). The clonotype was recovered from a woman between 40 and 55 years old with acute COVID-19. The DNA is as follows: TGTGCCAGCAGTTACTCGACAGGGTCCTATAATTCACCCCTCCACTTT. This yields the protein CASSYSTGSYNSPLHF.